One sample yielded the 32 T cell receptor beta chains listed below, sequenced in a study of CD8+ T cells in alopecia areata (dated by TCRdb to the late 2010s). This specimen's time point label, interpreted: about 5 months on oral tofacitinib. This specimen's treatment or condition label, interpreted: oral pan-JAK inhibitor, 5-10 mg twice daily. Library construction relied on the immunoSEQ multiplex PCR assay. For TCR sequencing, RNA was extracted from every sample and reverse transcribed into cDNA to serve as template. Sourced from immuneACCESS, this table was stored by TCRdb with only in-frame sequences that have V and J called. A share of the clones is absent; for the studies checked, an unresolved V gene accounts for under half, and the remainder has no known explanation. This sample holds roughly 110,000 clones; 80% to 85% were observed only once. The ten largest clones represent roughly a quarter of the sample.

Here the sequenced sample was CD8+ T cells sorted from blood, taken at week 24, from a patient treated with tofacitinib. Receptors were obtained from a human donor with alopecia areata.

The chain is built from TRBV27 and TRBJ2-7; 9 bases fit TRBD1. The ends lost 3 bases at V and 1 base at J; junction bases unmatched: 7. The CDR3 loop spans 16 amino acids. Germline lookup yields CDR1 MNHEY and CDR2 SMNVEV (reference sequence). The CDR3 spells CASSFLGQGLSYEQYF. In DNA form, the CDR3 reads TGTGCCAGCAGTTTTTTAGGACAGGGGCTTTCCTACGAGCAGTACTTC.

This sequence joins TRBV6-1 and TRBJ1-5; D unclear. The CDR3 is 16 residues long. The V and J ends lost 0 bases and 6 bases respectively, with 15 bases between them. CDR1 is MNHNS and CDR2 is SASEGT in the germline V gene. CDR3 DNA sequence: TGTGCCAGCAGTGAAGCGAGGTACGGGTTTGGTCAGCCCCAGCATTTT. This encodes CASSEARYGFGQPQHF.

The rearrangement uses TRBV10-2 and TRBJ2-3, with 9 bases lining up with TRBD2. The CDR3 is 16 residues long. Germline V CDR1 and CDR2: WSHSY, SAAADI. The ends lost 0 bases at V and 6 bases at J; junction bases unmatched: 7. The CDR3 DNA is TGCGCCAGCAGTGAGTCGGGGCGGGGGGGCCTGGATACGCAGTATTTT. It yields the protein CASSESGRGGLDTQYF.

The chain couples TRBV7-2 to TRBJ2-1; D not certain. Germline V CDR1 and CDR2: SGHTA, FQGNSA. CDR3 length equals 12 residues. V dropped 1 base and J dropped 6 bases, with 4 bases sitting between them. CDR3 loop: CASSLVFNEQFF. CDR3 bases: TGTGCCAGCAGCTTAGTATTCAATGAGCAGTTCTTC.

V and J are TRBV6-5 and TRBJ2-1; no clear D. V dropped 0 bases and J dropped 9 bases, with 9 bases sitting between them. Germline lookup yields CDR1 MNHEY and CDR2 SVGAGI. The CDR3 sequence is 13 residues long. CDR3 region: CASSYSTAAEQFF. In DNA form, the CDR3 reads TGTGCCAGCAGTTACTCGACTGCAGCTGAGCAGTTCTTC.

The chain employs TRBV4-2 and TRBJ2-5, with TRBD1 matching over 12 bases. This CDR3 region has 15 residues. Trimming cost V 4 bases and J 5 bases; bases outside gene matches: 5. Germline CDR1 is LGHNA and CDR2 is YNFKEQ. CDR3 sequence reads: CASSPRDRGLETQYF. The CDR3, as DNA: TGTGCCAGCAGCCCCCGGGACAGGGGGCTTGAGACCCAGTACTTC.

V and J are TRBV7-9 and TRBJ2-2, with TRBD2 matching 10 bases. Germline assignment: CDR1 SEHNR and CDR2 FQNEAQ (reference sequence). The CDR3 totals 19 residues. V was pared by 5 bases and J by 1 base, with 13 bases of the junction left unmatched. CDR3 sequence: CASSPLYASSGGNTGELFF. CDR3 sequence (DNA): TGTGCCAGCAGCCCACTATACGCCTCTAGCGGGGGGAACACCGGGGAGCTGTTTTTT.

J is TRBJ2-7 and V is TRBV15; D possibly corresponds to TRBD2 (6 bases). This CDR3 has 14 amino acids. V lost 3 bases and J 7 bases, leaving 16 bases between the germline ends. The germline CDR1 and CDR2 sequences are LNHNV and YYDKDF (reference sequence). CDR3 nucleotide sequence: TGTGCCACCAGCAGTCTCGGGGAGGACGAGGAGCAGTACTTC. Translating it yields CATSSLGEDEEQYF.

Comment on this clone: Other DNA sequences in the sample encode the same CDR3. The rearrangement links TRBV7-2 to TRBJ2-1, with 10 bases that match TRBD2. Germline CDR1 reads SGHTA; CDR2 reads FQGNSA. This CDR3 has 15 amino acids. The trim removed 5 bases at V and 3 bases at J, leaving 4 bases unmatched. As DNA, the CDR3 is TGTGCCAGCAGCCTTCTAGCGGGGGACTACAATGAGCAGTTCTTC. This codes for CASSLLAGDYNEQFF.

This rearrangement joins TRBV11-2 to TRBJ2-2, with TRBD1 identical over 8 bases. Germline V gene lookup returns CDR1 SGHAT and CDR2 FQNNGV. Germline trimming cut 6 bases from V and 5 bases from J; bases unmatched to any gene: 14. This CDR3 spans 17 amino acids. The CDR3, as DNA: TGTGCCAGCAGTATCTCCCCCGGGACAGGAGGAACCGGGGAGCTGTTTTTT. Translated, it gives CASSISPGTGGTGELFF.

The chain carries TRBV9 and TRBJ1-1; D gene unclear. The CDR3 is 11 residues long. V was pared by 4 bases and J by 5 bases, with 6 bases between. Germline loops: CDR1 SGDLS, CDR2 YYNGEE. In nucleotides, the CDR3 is TGTGCCAGCAGCCTGGGGACTGAAGCTTTCTTT. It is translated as CASSLGTEAFF.

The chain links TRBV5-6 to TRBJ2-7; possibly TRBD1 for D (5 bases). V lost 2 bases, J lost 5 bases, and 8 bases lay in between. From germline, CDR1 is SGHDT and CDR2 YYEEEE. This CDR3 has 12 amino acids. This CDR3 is CASSFATDEQYF. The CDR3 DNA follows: TGTGCCAGCAGCTTCGCGACAGACGAGCAGTACTTC.

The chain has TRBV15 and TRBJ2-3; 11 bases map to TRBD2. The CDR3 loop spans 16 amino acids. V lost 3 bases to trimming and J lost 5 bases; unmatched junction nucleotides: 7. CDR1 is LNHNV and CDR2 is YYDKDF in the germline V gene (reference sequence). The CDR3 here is CATSSPSGGPVDTQYF. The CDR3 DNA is TGTGCCACCAGCAGCCCTAGCGGGGGGCCTGTAGATACGCAGTATTTT.

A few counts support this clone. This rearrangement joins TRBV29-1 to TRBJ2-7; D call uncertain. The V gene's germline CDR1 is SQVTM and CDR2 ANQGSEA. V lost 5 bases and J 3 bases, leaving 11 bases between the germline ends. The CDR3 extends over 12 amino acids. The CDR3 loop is CSVSHPNYEQYF. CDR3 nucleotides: TGCAGCGTTTCCCATCCCAACTACGAGCAGTACTTC.

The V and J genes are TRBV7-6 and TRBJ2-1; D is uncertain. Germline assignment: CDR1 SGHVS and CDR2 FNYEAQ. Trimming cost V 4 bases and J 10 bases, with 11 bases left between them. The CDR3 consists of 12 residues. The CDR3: CASSSHTDEQFF. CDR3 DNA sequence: TGTGCCAGCAGCTCACACACGGACGAGCAGTTCTTC.

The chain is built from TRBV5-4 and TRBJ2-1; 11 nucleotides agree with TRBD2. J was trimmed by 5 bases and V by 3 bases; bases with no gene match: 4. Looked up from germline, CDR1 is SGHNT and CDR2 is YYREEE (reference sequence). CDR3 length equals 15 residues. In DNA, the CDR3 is TGTGCCAGCAGCTCGGGACTAGCGGAGCACAATGAGCAGTTCTTC. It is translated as CASSSGLAEHNEQFF.

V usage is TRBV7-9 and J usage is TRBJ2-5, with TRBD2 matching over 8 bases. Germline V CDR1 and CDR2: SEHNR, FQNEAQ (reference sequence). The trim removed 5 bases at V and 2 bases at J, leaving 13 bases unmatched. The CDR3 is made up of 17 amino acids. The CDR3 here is CASSPPRVAGRQETQYF. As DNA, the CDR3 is TGTGCCAGCAGCCCCCCCAGGGTAGCGGGGCGACAAGAGACCCAGTACTTC.

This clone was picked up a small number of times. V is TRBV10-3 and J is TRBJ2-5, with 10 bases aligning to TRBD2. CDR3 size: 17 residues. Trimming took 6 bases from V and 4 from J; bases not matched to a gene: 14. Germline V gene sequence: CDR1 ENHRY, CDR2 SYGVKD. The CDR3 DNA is TGTGCCATCAGCGATTCCCTAGCGGGGGAACCGGGAGAGACCCAGTACTTC. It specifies CAISDSLAGEPGETQYF.

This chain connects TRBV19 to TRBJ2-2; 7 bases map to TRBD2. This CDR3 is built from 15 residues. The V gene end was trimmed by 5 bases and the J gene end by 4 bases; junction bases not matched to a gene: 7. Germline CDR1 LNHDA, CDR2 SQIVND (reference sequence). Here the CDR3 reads CASSSAVAGTGELFF. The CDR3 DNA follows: TGTGCCAGTAGTTCAGCGGTAGCGGGCACCGGGGAGCTGTTTTTT.

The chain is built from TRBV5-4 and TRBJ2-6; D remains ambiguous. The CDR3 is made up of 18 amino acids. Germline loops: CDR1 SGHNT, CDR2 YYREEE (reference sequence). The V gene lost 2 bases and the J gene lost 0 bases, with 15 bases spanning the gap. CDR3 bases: TGTGCCAGCAGCTTCGTTGTCCAGTGGGGCTCTGGGGCCAACGTCCTGACTTTC. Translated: CASSFVVQWGSGANVLTF.

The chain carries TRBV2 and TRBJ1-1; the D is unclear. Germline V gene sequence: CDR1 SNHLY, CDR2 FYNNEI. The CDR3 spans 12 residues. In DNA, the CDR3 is TGTGCTACCGGCAGGTATAACACTGAAGCTTTCTTT. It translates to CATGRYNTEAFF.

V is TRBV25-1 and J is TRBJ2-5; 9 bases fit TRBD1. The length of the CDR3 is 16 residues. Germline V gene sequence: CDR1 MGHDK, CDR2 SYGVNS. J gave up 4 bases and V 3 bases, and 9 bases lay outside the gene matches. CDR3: CASSDKGQGHRETQYF. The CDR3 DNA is TGTGCCAGCAGTGATAAGGGACAGGGTCACCGAGAGACCCAGTACTTC.

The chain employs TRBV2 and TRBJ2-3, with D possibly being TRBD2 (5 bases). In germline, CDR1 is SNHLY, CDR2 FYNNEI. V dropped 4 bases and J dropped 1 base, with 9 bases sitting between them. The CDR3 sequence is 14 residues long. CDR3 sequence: CASSVAYRTDTQYF. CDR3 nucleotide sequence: TGTGCCAGCAGTGTAGCGTACCGCACAGATACGCAGTATTTT.

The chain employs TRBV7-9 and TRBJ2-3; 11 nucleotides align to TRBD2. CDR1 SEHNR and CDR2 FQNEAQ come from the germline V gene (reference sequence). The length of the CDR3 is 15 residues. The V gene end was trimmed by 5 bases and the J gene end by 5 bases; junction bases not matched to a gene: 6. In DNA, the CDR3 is TGTGCCAGCAGCGGTCTAGCGGGGGGACTAGATACGCAGTATTTT. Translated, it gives CASSGLAGGLDTQYF.

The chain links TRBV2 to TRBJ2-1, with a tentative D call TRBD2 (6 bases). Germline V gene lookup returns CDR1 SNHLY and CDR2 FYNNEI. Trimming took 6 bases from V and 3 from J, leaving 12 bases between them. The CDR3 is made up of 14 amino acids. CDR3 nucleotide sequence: TGTGCCAGCAGGGGCACGGGGGACTACAATGAGCAGTTCTTC. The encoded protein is CASRGTGDYNEQFF.

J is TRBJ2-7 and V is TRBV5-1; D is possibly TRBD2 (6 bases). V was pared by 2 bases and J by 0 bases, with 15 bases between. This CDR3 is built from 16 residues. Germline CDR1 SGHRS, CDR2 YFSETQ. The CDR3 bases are TGCGCCAGCAGCTTATCGTCGTGGGGGGACTCCTACGAGCAGTACTTC. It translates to CASSLSSWGDSYEQYF.

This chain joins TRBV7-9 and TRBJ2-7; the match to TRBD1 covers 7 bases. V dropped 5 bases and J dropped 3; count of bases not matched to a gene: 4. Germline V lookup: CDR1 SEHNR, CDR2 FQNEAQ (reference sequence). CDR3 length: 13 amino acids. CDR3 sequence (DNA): TGTGCCAGCAGCGACAGGGACAGCTACGAGCAGTACTTC. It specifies CASSDRDSYEQYF.

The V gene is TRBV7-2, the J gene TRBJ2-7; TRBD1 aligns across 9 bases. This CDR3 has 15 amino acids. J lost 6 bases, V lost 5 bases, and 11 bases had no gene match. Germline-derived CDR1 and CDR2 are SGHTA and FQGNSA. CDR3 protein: CASSPARTGEVEQYF. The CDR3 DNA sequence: TGTGCCAGCAGCCCCGCCCGGACAGGGGAAGTCGAGCAGTACTTC.

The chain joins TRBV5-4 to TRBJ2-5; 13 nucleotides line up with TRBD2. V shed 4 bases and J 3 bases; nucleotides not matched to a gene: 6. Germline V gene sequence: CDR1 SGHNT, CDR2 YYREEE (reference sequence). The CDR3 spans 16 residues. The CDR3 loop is CASSPSGLAGEETQYF. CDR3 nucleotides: TGTGCCAGCAGCCCCTCCGGACTAGCGGGGGAAGAGACCCAGTACTTC.

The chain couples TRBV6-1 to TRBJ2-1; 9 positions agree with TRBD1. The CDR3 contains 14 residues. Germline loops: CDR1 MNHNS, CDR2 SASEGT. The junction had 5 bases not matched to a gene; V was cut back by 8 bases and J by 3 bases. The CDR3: CASHRDRVYNEQFF. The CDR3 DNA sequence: TGTGCCAGCCACCGGGACAGGGTCTACAATGAGCAGTTCTTC.

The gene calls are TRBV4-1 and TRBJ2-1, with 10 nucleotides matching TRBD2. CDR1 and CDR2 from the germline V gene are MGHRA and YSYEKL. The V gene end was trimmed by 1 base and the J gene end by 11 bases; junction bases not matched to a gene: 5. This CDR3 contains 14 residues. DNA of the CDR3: TGCGCCAGCAGCCAAGTAATGACTAGCGGGCAGCAGTTCTTC. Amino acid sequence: CASSQVMTSGQQFF.

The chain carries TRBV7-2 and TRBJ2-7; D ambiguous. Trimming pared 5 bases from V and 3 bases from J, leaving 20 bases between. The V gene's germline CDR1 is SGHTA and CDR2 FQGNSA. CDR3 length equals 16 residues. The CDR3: CASSLGGGHAVYEQYF. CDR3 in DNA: TGTGCCAGCAGCCTAGGCGGTGGCCATGCCGTCTACGAGCAGTACTTC.